Here is one T cell receptor beta chain with its context. The antigen remains unidentified. Naive CD8 cells comprised CD45RO-negative, CCR7-positively selected cells, excluding terminally differentiated effector memory CD45RA+ cells. Every one of the donors was a Caucasian adult that lived in Nashville, Tennessee. This CDR3 spans 13 amino acids. Germline V gene data show CDR1 as SEHNR and CDR2 as FQNEAQ (reference sequence). The V gene end was trimmed by 5 bases and the J gene end by 5 bases; junction bases not matched to a gene: 5. Across several immunoSEQ plates, the genomic DNA of each subset was split evenly. Sequenced by immunoSEQ multiplex PCR; TCRdb stores in-frame clones only, minus some. This table has around 2.1 million clones, around 93% appearing once. This entry belongs to a study of shared clonotypes between healthy human individuals. Study-wide results and caveats: A small donor pool kept down the genetic and exposure-history diversity that was represented. Though the depth was large, rarefaction showed that sorted-subset sequencing was incomplete.

Material: naive CD8+ T cells from PBMCs. The chain is built from TRBV7-9 and TRBJ2-7, with 8 bases matching TRBD1. The receptor comes from a man between 18 and 29 years old in good health. Some clones in this sample may be carry-over from other donors' samples. The CDR3 DNA sequence: TGTGCCAGCAGCCTCACACAGGGGGACGAGCAGTACTTC. It codes for CASSLTQGDEQYF.